A single sample is the source of the 28 T cell receptor beta chains below, sequenced in a study of blood T cell repertoires in COVID-19. Measured with immunoSEQ multiplex PCR; TCRdb has only the in-frame clones, and not every one. The table shows approximately 450,000 clones, with 80% to 90% occurring only once. Sequencing used PBMCs or T cells enriched from blood (not recorded which). The receptors were gathered from a man in his thirties or forties who had recovered from COVID-19.

The rearrangement uses TRBV21-1 and TRBJ2-7; the table's D call of TRBD2 was not tested on the DNA. TRBV21-1 is an annotated pseudogene. The CDR3 is made up of 15 amino acids. CDR3 sequence reads: CASSETSGSIGEQYF. Here the CDR3 DNA reads TGTGCCAGCAGCGAGACTAGCGGGAGTATCGGCGAGCAGTACTTC.

The J gene is TRBJ1-2, the V gene TRBV2; D remains ambiguous. Germline CDR1 reads SNHLY; CDR2 reads FYNNEI. V lost 2 bases and J 7 bases, leaving 14 bases between the germline ends. The CDR3 spans 14 residues. This CDR3 is CASSEHLGSAGYTF. CDR3 nucleotide sequence: TGTGCCAGCAGTGAACATCTCGGGAGCGCTGGCTACACCTTC. The full variable domain, completed using reference TRBV2 and TRBJ1-2, is EPEVTQTPSHQVTQMGQEVILRCVPISNHLYFYWYRQILGQKVEFLVSFYNNEISEKSEIFDDQFSVERPDGSNFTLKIRSTKLEDSAMYFCASSEHLGSAGYTFGSGTRLTVV.

This chain uses TRBV10-3 with TRBJ1-1, with 10 bases matching TRBD1. The germline gives CDR1 ENHRY, CDR2 SYGVKD. CDR3 length equals 15 residues. The V gene end was trimmed by 5 bases and the J gene end by 5 bases; junction bases not matched to a gene: 8. CDR3 sequence: CAISPLDRGQTEAFF. CDR3 DNA sequence: TGTGCCATCAGTCCCCTCGACAGGGGGCAAACTGAAGCTTTCTTT.

This chain connects TRBV24-1 to TRBJ2-3; D may be TRBD2 (7 bases). Germline V CDR1 and CDR2: KGHDR, SFDVKD. Trimming took 9 bases from V and 5 from J, leaving 20 bases between them. The CDR3 totals 15 residues. The CDR3 region is CATGWGGPEVDTQYF. In nucleotides, the CDR3 is TGTGCCACCGGATGGGGGGGGCCGGAGGTAGATACGCAGTATTTT.

This chain connects TRBV6-5 to TRBJ1-2, with 7 bases aligning to TRBD1. Per germline, CDR1 MNHEY and CDR2 SVGAGI. The CDR3 extends over 13 amino acids. Germline trimming cut 5 bases from V and 6 bases from J; bases unmatched to any gene: 6. CDR3 in amino acids: CASSTRQGDGYTF. CDR3 nucleotide sequence: TGTGCCAGCAGTACTCGACAGGGTGATGGCTACACCTTC.

The J gene is TRBJ1-4, the V gene TRBV4-1; D gene uncertain. There are 15 residues in the CDR3. V lost 1 base, J lost 0 bases, and 6 bases lay in between. CDR1 and CDR2 from the germline V gene are MGHRA and YSYEKL. The CDR3 nucleotides read TGCGCCAGCAGCCAAGCCCCCGCAACTAATGAAAAACTGTTTTTT. It is translated as CASSQAPATNEKLFF.

This chain joins TRBV10-3 and TRBJ2-7; D perhaps matches TRBD2 (5 bases). CDR3 length: 14 amino acids. Trimming took off 5 bases at V and 2 bases at J, with 13 bases between the two ends. Germline CDR1 ENHRY, CDR2 SYGVKD. The CDR3 spells CAISYGGGPYEQYF. The CDR3 DNA is TGTGCCATCAGTTACGGAGGTGGCCCCTACGAGCAGTACTTC.

The V gene is TRBV6-1, the J gene TRBJ1-2; a weak D match, TRBD1 (6 bases). V was cut by 2 bases and J by 5 bases, with 12 bases left in between. CDR1 is MNHNS and CDR2 is SASEGT in the germline V gene. The CDR3 is made up of 14 amino acids. CDR3 DNA sequence: TGTGCCAGCAGTGAATGGGGGGGCGCATATGGCTACACCTTC. As protein: CASSEWGGAYGYTF.

The V gene is TRBV4-1, the J gene TRBJ2-7, with D perhaps TRBD1 (5 bases). Trimming stripped 2 bases from V and 3 bases from J, with 8 bases between. CDR1 is MGHRA, CDR2 YSYEKL, per germline. The CDR3 sequence is 13 residues long. DNA for the CDR3: TGCGCCAGCAGCCAACAGGGTTTCTACGAGCAGTACTTC. It codes for CASSQQGFYEQYF.

The DNA of the CDR3 is TGTGCCAGCAGGGAGACAGGGACTGGAAACACCATATATTTT. Translation gives CASRETGTGNTIYF. The V gene is TRBV28, the J gene TRBJ1-3, with 7 bases lining up with TRBD1. CDR3 length: 14 residues. V shed 6 bases and J 2 bases; nucleotides not matched to a gene: 4. Germline V gene sequence: CDR1 MDHEN, CDR2 SYDVKM. The variable domain in full, with the rest retrieved from reference TRBV28 and TRBJ1-3, is DVKVTQSSRYLVKRTGEKVFLECVQDMDHENMFWYRQDPGLGLRLIYFSYDVKMKEKGDIPEGYSVSREKKERFSLILESASTNQTSMYLCASRETGTGNTIYFGEGSWLTVV.

The rearrangement uses TRBV7-6 and TRBJ2-1; the match to TRBD2 covers 8 bases. V shed 1 base, J shed 7 bases, and the junction held 12 bases outside the gene matches. The CDR3 contains 17 residues. Per germline, CDR1 SGHVS and CDR2 FNYEAQ. The CDR3 here is CASSLGSGSGSRNEQFF. The CDR3 DNA sequence: TGTGCCAGCAGCTTAGGGTCGGGGAGCGGGAGTAGGAATGAGCAGTTCTTC.

The chain employs TRBV11-2 and TRBJ2-5; D call uncertain. Trimming took off 1 base at V and 3 bases at J, with 9 bases between the two ends. The V gene's germline CDR1 is SGHAT and CDR2 FQNNGV. CDR3 length: 14 residues. CDR3: CASSLVSPKETQYF. As DNA, the CDR3 is TGTGCCAGCAGCTTAGTGAGCCCCAAAGAGACCCAGTACTTC.

Note on this clone: Mismatch with germline at one junction end may stem from a read error. The rearrangement uses TRBV7-7 and TRBJ2-5; 8 bases fit TRBD1. From germline, CDR1 is SSHAT and CDR2 FNYEAQ (reference sequence). The CDR3 covers 16 residues. The CDR3 reads CASSLTGVISGETQYF. The CDR3 nucleotides read TGTGCTAGCAGCTTGACAGGGGTTATATCGGGAGAGACCCAGTACTTC.

The gene calls are TRBV5-1 and TRBJ1-6, with 7 bases lining up with TRBD1. The germline V gene has CDR1 SGHRS and CDR2 YFSETQ. The CDR3 spans 14 residues. V gave up 1 base and J gave up 8 bases; unmatched junction bases: 3. Written as DNA, the CDR3 is TGCGCCAGCAGCTTGACAGGGGAACATTCACCCCTCCACTTT. This translates into CASSLTGEHSPLHF.

V usage is TRBV9 and J usage is TRBJ2-2, with D maybe TRBD1 (6 bases). The V gene lost 6 bases and the J gene lost 6 bases, with 9 bases spanning the gap. Germline CDR1 and CDR2: SGDLS and YYNGEE. The CDR3 extends over 12 amino acids. The CDR3 spells CASTPGAGELFF. For the CDR3, the DNA is TGTGCCAGCACTCCAGGGGCCGGGGAGCTGTTTTTT.

The chain uses TRBV30 and TRBJ2-7, with 8 bases lining up with TRBD2. Germline loops: CDR1 GTSNPN, CDR2 SVGIG (reference sequence). This CDR3 region has 20 residues. V dropped 2 bases and J dropped 7; count of bases not matched to a gene: 28. CDR3: CAWSRDIVTKDGLATTEQYF. As DNA, the CDR3 is TGTGCCTGGAGTCGGGACATCGTTACAAAGGACGGACTAGCTACTACAGAGCAGTACTTC. The whole variable domain, remainder taken from reference TRBV30 and TRBJ2-7, is SQTIHQWPATLVQPVGSPLSLECTVEGTSNPNLYWYRQAAGRGLQLLFYSVGIGQISSEVPQNLSASRPQDRQFILSSKKLLLSDSGFYLCAWSRDIVTKDGLATTEQYFGPGTRLTVT.

The chain uses TRBV28 and TRBJ1-4; the D is unclear. CDR3 length: 12 amino acids. Germline V gives CDR1 MDHEN, CDR2 SYDVKM. Trimming shortened V by 7 bases and J by 6 bases, and 9 bases separated the two germline ends. CDR3 protein: CASKLDHEKLFF. The CDR3 DNA sequence: TGTGCCAGCAAACTAGACCATGAAAAACTGTTTTTT.

For the CDR3, the DNA is TGTGCCAGCACTACCGGACAGGGAGGAGAAAAACTGTTTTTT. It yields the protein CASTTGQGGEKLFF. The chain carries TRBV28 and TRBJ1-4; 8 nucleotides align to TRBD1. V was clipped by 7 bases and J by 8 bases; unmatched bases: 9. CDR3 length: 14 residues. Germline CDR1 MDHEN, CDR2 SYDVKM.

The rearrangement links TRBV30 to TRBJ1-1; D perhaps matches TRBD1 (6 bases). CDR1 GTSNPN and CDR2 SVGIG come from the germline V gene (reference sequence). This CDR3 has 12 amino acids. V shed 3 bases and J shed 2 bases, with 7 bases lying between them. In DNA form, the CDR3 reads TGTGCCTGGAGGGACAGCAACACTGAAGCTTTCTTT. This translates into CAWRDSNTEAFF.

The rearrangement uses TRBV18 and TRBJ1-1; TRBD1 matches at 7 bases. Trimming cost V 5 bases and J 5 bases; bases outside gene matches: 17. Germline CDR1 KGHSH, CDR2 LQKENI. This CDR3 comprises 17 residues. This CDR3 reads CASSSQTGLLTDTEAFF. The CDR3 DNA reads as TGTGCCAGCTCATCACAGACAGGGTTGTTGACGGATACTGAAGCTTTCTTT.

The chain carries TRBV24-1 and TRBJ2-7; D gene unclear. Trimming stripped 3 bases from V and 4 bases from J, with 3 bases between. CDR3 length: 11 amino acids. Germline CDR1 and CDR2: KGHDR and SFDVKD. The CDR3 spells CATSDEYEQYF. The CDR3 DNA sequence: TGTGCCACCAGTGATGAGTACGAGCAGTACTTC.

The sample holds one count of this clone. This CDR3 reads CASRGTWETQYF. The CDR3 bases are TGTGCCAGCAGGGGGACTTGGGAGACCCAGTACTTC. V usage is TRBV28 and J usage is TRBJ2-5, with D possibly TRBD2 on 6 matching bases. V gave up 6 bases and J gave up 5 bases, with 10 bases separating them. Germline V lookup: CDR1 MDHEN, CDR2 SYDVKM. CDR3 length: 12 residues.

This clone appeared once. The chain joins TRBV19 to TRBJ2-7; possibly TRBD1 for D (6 bases). Germline CDR1 reads LNHDA; CDR2 reads SQIVND (reference sequence). There are 13 residues in the CDR3. V gave up 10 bases and J gave up 2 bases, with 15 bases separating them. This CDR3 is CATRGRGTYEQYF. The CDR3 nucleotides are TGTGCCACGAGGGGCAGGGGAACCTACGAGCAGTACTTC.

The chain has TRBV7-9 and TRBJ1-1; TRBD1 agrees at 9 bases. CDR3 length: 14 residues. The V segment lost 7 bases and the J segment 1 base; nucleotides outside the gene matches: 4. The germline gives CDR1 SEHNR, CDR2 FQNEAQ (reference sequence). CDR3 nucleotides: TGTGCCAGCAACCCGGGACAGGGGAACACTGAAGCTTTCTTT. This sequence encodes CASNPGQGNTEAFF.

The chain combines TRBV5-1 with TRBJ2-1; D might be TRBD2 (5 bases). Trimming cost V 3 bases and J 10 bases, with 14 bases left between them. Germline V lookup: CDR1 SGHRS, CDR2 YFSETQ. The CDR3 sequence is 13 residues long. CDR3 DNA sequence: TGCGCCAGCAGCTCAATCTCACTAGGCGAGCAGTTCTTC. Amino acids: CASSSISLGEQFF.

V usage is TRBV5-1 and J usage is TRBJ2-1; 11 nucleotides agree with TRBD2. Germline CDR1 reads SGHRS; CDR2 reads YFSETQ. V trimming: 4 bases; J trimming: 9 bases; junction bases outside the gene matches: 9. The CDR3 is made up of 15 amino acids. CDR3 bases: TGCGCCAGCAGCCAAGTTAGCGGGAGGGCGGCTGAGCAGTTCTTC. This encodes CASSQVSGRAAEQFF.

About this clone itself: This specimen includes other DNA sequences encoding the same CDR3. J is TRBJ2-7 and V is TRBV4-1; TRBD1 matches 9 bases. The V and J ends lost 4 bases and 3 bases, in that order; junction bases with no gene match: 4. CDR1 MGHRA and CDR2 YSYEKL come from the germline V gene. The CDR3 covers 14 residues. CDR3 sequence (DNA): TGCGCCAGCAGCCCCCCGGGACAGGGCTACGAGCAGTACTTC. Amino acid sequence: CASSPPGQGYEQYF.

The J gene is TRBJ2-3, the V gene TRBV6-5, with 8 bases lining up with TRBD1. CDR3 length: 14 amino acids. Unmatched junction bases numbered 7, after V lost 8 bases and J lost 3 bases. Germline CDR1 and CDR2: MNHEY and SVGAGI. DNA of the CDR3: TGTGCCAGCCGGTCCAGACAGGGGACAGATACGCAGTATTTT. It encodes CASRSRQGTDTQYF.